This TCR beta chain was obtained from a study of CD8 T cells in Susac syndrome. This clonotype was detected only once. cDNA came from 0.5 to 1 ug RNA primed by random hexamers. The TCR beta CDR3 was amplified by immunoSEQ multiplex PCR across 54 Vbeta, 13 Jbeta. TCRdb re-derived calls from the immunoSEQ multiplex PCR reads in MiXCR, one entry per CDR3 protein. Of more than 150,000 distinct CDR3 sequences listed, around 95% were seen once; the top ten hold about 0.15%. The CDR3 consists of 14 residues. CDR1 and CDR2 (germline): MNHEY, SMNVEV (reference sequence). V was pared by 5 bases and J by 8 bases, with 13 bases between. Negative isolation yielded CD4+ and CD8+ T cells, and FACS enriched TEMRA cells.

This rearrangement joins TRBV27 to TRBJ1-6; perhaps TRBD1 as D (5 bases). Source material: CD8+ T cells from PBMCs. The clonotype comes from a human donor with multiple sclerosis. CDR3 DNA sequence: TGTGCCAGCAGTCTACGGGAGGGGTATTCACCCCTCCACTTT. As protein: CASSLREGYSPLHF.